This T cell receptor (beta chain) was sequenced during a study of spatial heterogeneity in lung cancer. The CDR3 contains 14 residues. Per the germline V gene, CDR1 is DFQATT and CDR2 is SNEGSKA (reference sequence). This clonotype was seen ten or more times. The time point was: sample taken at primary tumor resection. Samples came from roughly 72 TRACERx patients with untreated early-stage lung cancer. TCRs were sequenced from unsorted whole RNA of tumor, nontumor lung or PBMC. TCR cDNA molecules each had a unique molecular identifier. TCRdb re-called the 5' RACE reads with MiXCR, one entry per CDR3 protein. This table holds roughly 25,000 distinct CDR3 sequences, 6.5% to 8% found once.

The source of this sequence is a male donor with early-stage non-small cell lung cancer. The sample was PBMCs, taken at surgery. The chain uses TRBV20-1 and TRBJ1-4; TRBD1 matches 7 bases. CDR3: CKDRECGSDEKLFF. DNA of the CDR3: TGCAAAGACAGGGAATGTGGGTCGGATGAAAAACTGTTTTTT.